This T cell receptor beta chain appears in the sequencing data of a study of cytomegalovirus exposure and HLA in healthy donors. Findings of the study overall: Confirmation was obtained in vitro that three CMV-associated chains are specific for CMV antigens.

The donors were members of the approximately 120-subject validation cohort (separate from the approximately 670-subject first cohort). Some clones are missing from TCRdb's copy, which holds only in-frame ones; the method was immunoSEQ multiplex PCR. The table records about 130,000 clones, roughly 87% of them present only once. Turning to this clone: Its antigen is still unknown.

This CDR3 contains 15 residues. Germline assignment: CDR1 SSHAT and CDR2 FNYEAQ (reference sequence). The V gene lost 3 bases and the J gene lost 5 bases, with 14 bases spanning the gap. The chain joins TRBV7-7 to TRBJ2-1, with D perhaps matching TRBD1 (6 bases). The receptor's source is a woman aged 18-29 years in good health and CMV-seronegative. Specimen: PBMCs. This chain's CDR3 is CASSFATGINNEQFF. CDR3 in DNA: TGTGCCAGCAGCTTTGCGACAGGTATTAACAATGAGCAGTTCTTC.